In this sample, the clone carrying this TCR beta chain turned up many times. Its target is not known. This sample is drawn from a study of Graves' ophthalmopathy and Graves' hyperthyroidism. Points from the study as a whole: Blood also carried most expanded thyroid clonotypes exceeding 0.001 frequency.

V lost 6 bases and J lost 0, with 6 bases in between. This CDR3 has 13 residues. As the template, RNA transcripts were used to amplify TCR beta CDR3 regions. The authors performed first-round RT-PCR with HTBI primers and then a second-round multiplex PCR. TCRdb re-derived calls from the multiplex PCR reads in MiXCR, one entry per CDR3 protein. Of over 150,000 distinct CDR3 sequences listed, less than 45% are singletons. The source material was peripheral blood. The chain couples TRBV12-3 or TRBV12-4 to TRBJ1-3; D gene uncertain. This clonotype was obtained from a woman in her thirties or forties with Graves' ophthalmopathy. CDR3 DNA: TGTGCCAGCAGCGTGGGCTCTGGAAACACCATATATTTT. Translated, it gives CASSVGSGNTIYF.